This T cell receptor beta chain was observed in a study of blood T cell repertoires in COVID-19. This clone came up once. This CDR3 is built from 21 residues. J was trimmed by 4 bases and V by 4 bases; bases with no gene match: 20. The V gene's germline CDR1 is MDHEN and CDR2 SYDVKM. TCRdb's table, derived via immunoSEQ multiplex PCR, lists solely in-frame clones and lacks some. The sample has approximately 250,000 clones, 88% seen once. Sequences were obtained from PBMCs or T cells enriched from blood (not recorded which). The chain carries TRBV28 and TRBJ2-7, with 15 bases aligning to TRBD2. The receptor comes from a woman in her sixties or seventies in a cohort exposed to, infected with or recovered from COVID-19 (not recorded which). Here the CDR3 DNA reads TGTGCCAGCAGTTCCGCAGGGCCGGGACTAGCGGGAGGCCCTTGGGGATACGAGCAGTACTTC. Amino acids: CASSSAGPGLAGGPWGYEQYF.